This T cell receptor (beta chain) was identified during a study of T cell responses to AZD1222 COVID-19 vaccine. The table came from immunoSEQ multiplex PCR; TCRdb's copy has only in-frame clones and leaves some out. Of roughly 140,000 clones detected, approximately 88% appear once; the ten largest clones hold 3% to 3.5%. The CDR3 totals 16 residues. The germline V gene has CDR1 KGHSH and CDR2 LQKENI. Trimming left V 0 bases short and J 4 bases short, with 13 bases between. The clonotype originates from an adult in good health. Sequenced here: peripheral blood, sampled on day 0 of MenACWY control vaccination. This chain links TRBV18 with TRBJ2-1; tentatively, D is TRBD1 or TRBD2 (5 bases each). CDR3 nucleotide sequence: TGTGCCAGCTCACCACCGGGGGACCTGCGTTACAATGAGCAGTTCTTC. Amino acid sequence: CASSPPGDLRYNEQFF.